This T cell receptor beta chain was captured in a study of cytotoxic CD8 clonotypes in ibrutinib-treated CLL. Study information: Response sampling occurred after a median 12 months of treatment (range 6 to 36). Notes on the study in general: The clonality went up when patients responded to ibrutinib and dropped back toward baseline at progression. Patients showed higher baseline clonality than age-matched healthy donors, and it tracked circulating CD8+ T-cell counts.

Produced via immunoSEQ multiplex PCR; TCRdb's table is partial and in-frame only. This sample has around 250,000 clones, with roughly 70% found just once. Comment on this clone: Its target is unknown.

This CDR3 is 15 amino acids long. This TCR came from a human donor with chronic lymphocytic leukemia. Sequencing used PBMCs, obtained after 24 months of ibrutinib treatment. The chain uses TRBV21-1 and TRBJ1-5; the table names TRBD1, a call not compared with the DNA. TRBV21-1 is shown as a pseudogene. The CDR3 DNA is TGTGCCAGCAGCAAAGGCCGACAGGTCAATCAGCCCCAGCATTTT. Protein product: CASSKGRQVNQPQHF.